The clone carrying this T cell receptor beta chain was seen a few times. These data are taken from a study of blood T cell repertoires in COVID-19. On the study more broadly: There were acute and convalescent COVID-19 samples, and they came from the United States, Italy and Spain.

Produced via immunoSEQ multiplex PCR; TCRdb's table is partial and in-frame only. The sample includes about 76,000 clones, roughly 80% of them seen just once. The CDR3 runs 15 residues. The germline gives CDR1 SGHRS, CDR2 YFSETQ. Trimming removed 4 bases from V and 6 bases from J; junction bases left unmatched: 12. The clonotype originates from a man of 80 years or more with acute or convalescent COVID-19. The rearrangement joins TRBV5-1 to TRBJ1-1; 7 bases agree with TRBD1. Source material: peripheral blood. DNA of the CDR3: TGCGCCAGCAGCCTACAGGGGATTGAAGGGGCTGAAGCTTTCTTT. It specifies CASSLQGIEGAEAFF.